Below, one TCR beta chain is given with its context. Its target is unknown. The sample is drawn from a study of PD-1 blockade in classical Hodgkin lymphoma. V was shortened by 4 bases and J by 0 bases, with 11 bases between the two germline ends. The CDR3 sequence is 14 residues long. The germline CDR1 and CDR2 sequences are SGHRS and YFSETQ. The time point denotes: cycle 4 day 1 (C4D1), after five to seven weeks of nivolumab. Brentuximab vedotin exposure varied, and every patient relapsed after autologous stem cell transplantation. Out of thawed PBMCs, magnetic negative selection purified CD4+ T cells. TCRdb keeps only in-frame clones here, not all; method: immunoSEQ multiplex PCR. The table has around 13,000 clones, roughly 86% seen once. Findings of the study overall: Complete responders entered with baseline diversity on par with newly diagnosed patients, the results showed. Significant TCR diversity gains by C4D1 occurred in CD4+ but not CD8+ cells. Repertoire differences have undefined causes, possibly disease activity or prior therapy.

The chain joins TRBV5-1 to TRBJ2-7, with D tentatively TRBD1 (5 bases). This TCR came from a human donor with classical Hodgkin lymphoma. The sequencing used CD4+ T cells from blood, collected before the fourth cycle of nivolumab. The CDR3 DNA reads as TGCGCCAGCAGCGGAACAGGTAGCTCCTACGAGCAGTACTTC. Protein product: CASSGTGSSYEQYF.